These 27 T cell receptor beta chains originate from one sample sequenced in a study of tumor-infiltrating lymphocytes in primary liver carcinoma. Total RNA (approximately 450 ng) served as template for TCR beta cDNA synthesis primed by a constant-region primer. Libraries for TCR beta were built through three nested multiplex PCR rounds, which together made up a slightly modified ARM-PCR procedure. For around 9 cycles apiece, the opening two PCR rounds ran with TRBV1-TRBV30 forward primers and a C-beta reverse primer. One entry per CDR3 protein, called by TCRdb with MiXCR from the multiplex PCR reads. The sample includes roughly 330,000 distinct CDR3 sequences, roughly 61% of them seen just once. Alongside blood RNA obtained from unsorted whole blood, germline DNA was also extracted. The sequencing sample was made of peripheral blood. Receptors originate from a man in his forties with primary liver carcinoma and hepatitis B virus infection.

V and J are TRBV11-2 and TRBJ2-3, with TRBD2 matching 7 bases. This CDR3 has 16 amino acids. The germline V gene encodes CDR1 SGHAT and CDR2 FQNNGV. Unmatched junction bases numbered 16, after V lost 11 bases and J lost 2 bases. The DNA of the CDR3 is TGTGCCGACAGCCCCTACGGCGGGAGTCACACAGATACGCAGTATTTT. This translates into CADSPYGGSHTDTQYF.

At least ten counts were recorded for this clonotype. The CDR3 here is CASGDIRVPYNEQFF. In nucleotides, the CDR3 is TGTGCCAGTGGCGATATCAGGGTGCCCTACAATGAGCAGTTCTTC. The gene calls are TRBV14 and TRBJ2-1; a possible D gene is TRBD1 (5 bases). Germline V CDR1 and CDR2: SGHDN, FVKESK. The CDR3 is 15 residues long. V lost 9 bases to trimming and J lost 2 bases, with 17 bases between them.

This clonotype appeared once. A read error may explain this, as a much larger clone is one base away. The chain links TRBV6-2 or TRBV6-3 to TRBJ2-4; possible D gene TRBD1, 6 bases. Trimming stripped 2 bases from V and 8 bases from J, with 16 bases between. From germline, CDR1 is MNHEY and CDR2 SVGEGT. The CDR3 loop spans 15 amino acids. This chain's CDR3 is CASSYLRDIIHIQYF. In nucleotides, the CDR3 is TGTGCCAGCAGTTACCTCCGGGACATAATTCACATTCAGTACTTC.

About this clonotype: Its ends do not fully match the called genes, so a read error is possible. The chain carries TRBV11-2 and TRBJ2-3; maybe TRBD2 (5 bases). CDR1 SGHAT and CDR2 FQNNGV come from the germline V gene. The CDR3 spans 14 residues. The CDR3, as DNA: TGTGGCAGCAGCCTGGAGGACCCTACAGATACGCAGTATTTT. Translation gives CGSSLEDPTDTQYF. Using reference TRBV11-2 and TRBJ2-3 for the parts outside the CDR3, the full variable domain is EAGVAQSPRYKIIEKRQSVAFWCNPISGHATLYWYQQILGQGPKLLIQFQNNGVVDDSQLPKDRFSAERLKGVDSTLKIQPAKLEDSAVYLCGSSLEDPTDTQYFGPGTRLTVL.

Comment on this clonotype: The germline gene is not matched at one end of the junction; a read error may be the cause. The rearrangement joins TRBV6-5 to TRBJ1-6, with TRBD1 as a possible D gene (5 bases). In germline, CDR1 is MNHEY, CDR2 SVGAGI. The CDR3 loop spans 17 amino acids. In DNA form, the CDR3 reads TGTGCCAGCATACCCTGGGAGGGGATTCGGAATCATTCACCCCTCCATTTT. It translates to CASIPWEGIRNHSPLHF.

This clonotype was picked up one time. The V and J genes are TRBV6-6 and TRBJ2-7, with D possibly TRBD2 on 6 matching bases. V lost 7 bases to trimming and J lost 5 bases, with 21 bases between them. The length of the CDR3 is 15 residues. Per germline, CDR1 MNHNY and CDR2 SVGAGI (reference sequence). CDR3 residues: CASTSTQEGTNEQYF. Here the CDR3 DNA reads TGTGCCAGCACCAGCACGCAGGAGGGCACTAACGAGCAGTACTTC.

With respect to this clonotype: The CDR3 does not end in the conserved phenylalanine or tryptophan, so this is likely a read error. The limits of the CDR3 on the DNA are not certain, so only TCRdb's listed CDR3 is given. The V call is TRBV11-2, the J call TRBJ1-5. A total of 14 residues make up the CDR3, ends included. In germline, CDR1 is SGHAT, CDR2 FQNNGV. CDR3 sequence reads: CASSFTGGNQPQNL.

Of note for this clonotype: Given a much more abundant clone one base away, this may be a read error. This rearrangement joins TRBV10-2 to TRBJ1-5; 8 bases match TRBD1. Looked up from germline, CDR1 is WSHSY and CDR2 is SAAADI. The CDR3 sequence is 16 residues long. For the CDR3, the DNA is TGCGCCAGCAGCGCTTTGAGGACAGGGAGCAATCGGCCCCAGCATTTT. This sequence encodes CASSALRTGSNRPQHF.

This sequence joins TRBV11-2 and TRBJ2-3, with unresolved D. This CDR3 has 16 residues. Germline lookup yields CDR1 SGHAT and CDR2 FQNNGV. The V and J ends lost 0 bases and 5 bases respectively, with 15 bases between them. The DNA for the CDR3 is TGTGCCAGCAGCTTAGATAGACATGCCTTCGTAGATACGCAGTATTTT. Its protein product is CASSLDRHAFVDTQYF.

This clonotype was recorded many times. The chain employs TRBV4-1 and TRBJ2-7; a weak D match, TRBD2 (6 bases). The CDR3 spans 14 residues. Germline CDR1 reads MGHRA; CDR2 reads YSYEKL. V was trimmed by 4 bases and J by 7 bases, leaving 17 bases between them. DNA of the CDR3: TGCGCCAGCAGCCGCCACGGGAGCTCCGGGGAGCAGTACTTC. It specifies CASSRHGSSGEQYF.

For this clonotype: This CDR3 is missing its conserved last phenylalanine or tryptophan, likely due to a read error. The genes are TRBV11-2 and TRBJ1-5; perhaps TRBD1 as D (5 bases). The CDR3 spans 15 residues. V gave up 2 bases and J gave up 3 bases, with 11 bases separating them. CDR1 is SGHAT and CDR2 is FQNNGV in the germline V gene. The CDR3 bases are TGTGCCAGCAGCTTAACTGGGGGAGACAATCAGCCCCAGCATCTT. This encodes CASSLTGGDNQPQHL.

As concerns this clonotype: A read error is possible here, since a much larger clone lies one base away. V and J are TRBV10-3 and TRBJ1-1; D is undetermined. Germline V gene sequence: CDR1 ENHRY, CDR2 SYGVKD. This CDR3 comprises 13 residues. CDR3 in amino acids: CAISETPNTKAFF. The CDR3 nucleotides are TGTGCCATCAGTGAGACACCGAACACTAAAGCTTTCTTT.

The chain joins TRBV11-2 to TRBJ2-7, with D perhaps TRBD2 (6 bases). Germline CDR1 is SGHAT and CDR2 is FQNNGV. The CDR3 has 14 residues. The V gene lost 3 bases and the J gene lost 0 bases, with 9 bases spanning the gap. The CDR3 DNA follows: TGTGCCAGCAGCTTGGACTATAGCTCCTACGAGCAGTACTTC. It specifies CASSLDYSSYEQYF.

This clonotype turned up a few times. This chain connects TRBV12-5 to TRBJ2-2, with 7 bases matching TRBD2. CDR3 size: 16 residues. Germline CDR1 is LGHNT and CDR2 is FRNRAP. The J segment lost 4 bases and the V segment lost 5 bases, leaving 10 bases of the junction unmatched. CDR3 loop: CASGVERGSGTGELFF. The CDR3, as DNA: TGTGCTAGTGGTGTGGAGCGGGGATCAGGCACCGGGGAGCTGTTTTTT.

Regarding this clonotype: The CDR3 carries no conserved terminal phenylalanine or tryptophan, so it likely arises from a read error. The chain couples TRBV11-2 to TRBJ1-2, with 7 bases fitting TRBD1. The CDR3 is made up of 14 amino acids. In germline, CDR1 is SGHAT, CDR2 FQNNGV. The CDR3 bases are TGTGCCAGTAGCTTACCGGGACAGAACTATGGCTACACCTCC. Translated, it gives CASSLPGQNYGYTS.

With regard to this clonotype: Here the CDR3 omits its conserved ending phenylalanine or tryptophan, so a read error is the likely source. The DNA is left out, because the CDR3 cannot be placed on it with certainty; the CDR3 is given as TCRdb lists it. CDR3 loop: CASSRSGGLNEQLC. The chain couples TRBV11-1 to TRBJ2-1; the D call TRBD1 from the table was never checked on the DNA. From germline, CDR1 is SGHAT and CDR2 FQDESV (reference sequence). The CDR3 numbers 14 amino acids, ends counted.

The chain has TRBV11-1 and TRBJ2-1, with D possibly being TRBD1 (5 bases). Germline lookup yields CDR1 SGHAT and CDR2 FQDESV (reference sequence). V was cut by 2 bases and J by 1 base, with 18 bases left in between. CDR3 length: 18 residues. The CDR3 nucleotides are TGTGCCAGCAGCTTATACCGCTCCGCGGCAGGGTCCTACAATGAGCAGTTCTTC. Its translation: CASSLYRSAAGSYNEQFF.

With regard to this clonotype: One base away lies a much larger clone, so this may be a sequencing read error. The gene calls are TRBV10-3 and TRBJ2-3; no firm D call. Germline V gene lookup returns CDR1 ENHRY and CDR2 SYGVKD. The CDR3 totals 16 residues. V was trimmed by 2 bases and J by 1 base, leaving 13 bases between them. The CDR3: CAISEALSHRTDTQYF. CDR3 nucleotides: TGTGCCATCAGTGAGGCCCTTAGCCACCGCACAGATACGCAGTATTTT.

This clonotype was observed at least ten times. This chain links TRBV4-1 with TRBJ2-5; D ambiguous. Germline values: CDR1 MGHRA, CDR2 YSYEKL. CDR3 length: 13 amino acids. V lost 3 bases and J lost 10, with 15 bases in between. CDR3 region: CASSQDVNRVQYF. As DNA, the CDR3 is TGCGCCAGCAGCCAGGACGTTAATAGAGTCCAGTACTTC.

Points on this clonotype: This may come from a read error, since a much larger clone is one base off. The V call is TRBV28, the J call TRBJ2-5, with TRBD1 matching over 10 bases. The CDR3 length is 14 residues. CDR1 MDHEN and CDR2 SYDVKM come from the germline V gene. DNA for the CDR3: TGTGACAGCAGTCTTCGACAGGGGGCAGAGACCCAGTACTTC. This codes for CDSSLRQGAETQYF.

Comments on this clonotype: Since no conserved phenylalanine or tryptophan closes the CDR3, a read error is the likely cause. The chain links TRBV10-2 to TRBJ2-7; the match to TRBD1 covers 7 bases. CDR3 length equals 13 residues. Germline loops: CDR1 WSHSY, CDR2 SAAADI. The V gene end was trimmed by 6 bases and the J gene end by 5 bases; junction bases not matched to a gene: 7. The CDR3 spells CASSRQGRHEQYY. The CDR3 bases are TGCGCCAGCAGCCGACAGGGTCGCCACGAGCAGTACTAC.

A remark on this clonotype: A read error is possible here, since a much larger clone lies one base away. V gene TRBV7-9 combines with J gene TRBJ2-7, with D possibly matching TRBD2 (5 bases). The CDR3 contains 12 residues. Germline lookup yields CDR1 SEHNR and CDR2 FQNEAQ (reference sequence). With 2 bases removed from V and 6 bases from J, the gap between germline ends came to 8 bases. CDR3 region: CASSLRGCEQYF. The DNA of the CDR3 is TGTGCCAGCAGCTTACGAGGGTGCGAGCAGTACTTC.

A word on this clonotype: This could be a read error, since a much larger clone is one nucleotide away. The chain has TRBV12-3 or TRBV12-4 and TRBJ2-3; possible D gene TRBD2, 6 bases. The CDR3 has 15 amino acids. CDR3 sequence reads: CASSRDSLYTGTQYF. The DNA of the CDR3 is TGTGCCAGCAGTCGGGACTCCCTCTACACAGGTACGCAGTATTTT.

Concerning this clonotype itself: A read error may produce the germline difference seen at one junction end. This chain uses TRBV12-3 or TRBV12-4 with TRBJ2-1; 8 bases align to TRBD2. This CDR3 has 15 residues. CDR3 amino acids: CASILAGASYNERFF. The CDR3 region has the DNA TGTGCCAGCATCCTAGCGGGCGCGTCCTACAATGAGCGGTTCTTC.

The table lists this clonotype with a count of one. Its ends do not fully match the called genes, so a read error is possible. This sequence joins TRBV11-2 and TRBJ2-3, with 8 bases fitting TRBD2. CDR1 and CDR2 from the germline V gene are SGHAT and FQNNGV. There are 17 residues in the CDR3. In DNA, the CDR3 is TGTGCCAGCAACTTAGAGTGGGGCGGGGGGCACACTGATACGCAGTATTTT. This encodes CASNLEWGGGHTDTQYF. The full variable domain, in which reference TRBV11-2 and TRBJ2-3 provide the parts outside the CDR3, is EAGVAQSPRYKIIEKRQSVAFWCNPISGHATLYWYQQILGQGPKLLIQFQNNGVVDDSQLPKDRFSAERLKGVDSTLKIQPAKLEDSAVYLCASNLEWGGGHTDTQYFGPGTRLTVL.

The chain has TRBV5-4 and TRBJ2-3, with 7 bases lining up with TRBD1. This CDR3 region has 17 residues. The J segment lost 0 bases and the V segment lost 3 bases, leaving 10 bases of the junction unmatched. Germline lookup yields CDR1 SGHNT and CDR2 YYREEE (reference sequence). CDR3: CASSSGGFSGSTDTQYF. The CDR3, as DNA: TGTGCCAGCAGCTCAGGGGGTTTTTCAGGGAGCACAGATACGCAGTATTTT.

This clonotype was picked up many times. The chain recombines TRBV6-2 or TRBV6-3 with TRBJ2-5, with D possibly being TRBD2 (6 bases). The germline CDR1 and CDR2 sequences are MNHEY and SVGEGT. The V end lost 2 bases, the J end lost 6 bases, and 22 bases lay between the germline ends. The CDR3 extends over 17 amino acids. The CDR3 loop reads CASSYAPVTSPTKTQYF. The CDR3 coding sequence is TGTGCCAGCAGTTACGCACCCGTAACTAGCCCGACGAAGACCCAGTACTTC.